This TCR beta chain was identified during a study of T cell repertoires in cytomegalovirus infection. Study summary: Selected CMV epitopes included recently identified HLA-C-restricted ones as well as well-studied HLA-B-restricted ones. Both CMV infection and a matching HLA type were indicated by public TCR beta signatures.

The V and J ends lost 7 bases and 1 base respectively, with 8 bases between them. The CDR3 has 13 residues. Germline CDR1 reads MDHEN; CDR2 reads SYDVKM. Using its own MiXCR run on the reads, TCRdb lists one record per CDR3 protein. The sample records some 480,000 distinct CDR3 sequences, roughly a third being singletons. Study observations and caveats: HLA-C-restricted CMV clonotypes gave the most frequent clonotype in two of eight donors. Pooled public TCR beta family frequency picked out CMV carriers with the relevant HLA.

This clonotype showed up many times. Its specificity is not known. The receptor's source is a human donor in good health (CMV status not recorded). Some clones in this sample may be carry-over from other donors' samples. Sample: cultured PBMCs, taken from culture after CMV antigen stimulation. The chain couples TRBV28 to TRBJ2-1; D is perhaps TRBD1 (5 bases). CDR3: CASTGASYNEQFF. DNA for the CDR3: TGTGCCAGCACTGGGGCGTCCTACAATGAGCAGTTCTTC.